This passage covers 20 T cell receptor beta chains from one sample sequenced in a study of graft-versus-host responses after intestinal transplantation. The method was immunoSEQ multiplex PCR; TCRdb's version includes in-frame clones alone and lacks a portion of them. This table holds some 1,600 clones, 92% found once. Material: PBMCs, obtained 8 days after intestinal transplant. Receptors were obtained from a human patient who received an intestinal transplant, so some T cells may come from the graft donor.

This clone is a singleton in its sample. CDR3 amino acids: CASSPQARVHSYEQYF. The CDR3 bases are TGTGCCAGCAGCCCGCAGGCCAGGGTCCACTCCTACGAGCAGTACTTC. The chain has TRBV9 and TRBJ2-7; a possible D gene is TRBD1 (5 bases). This CDR3 contains 16 residues. Trimming cost V 4 bases and J 0 bases, with 17 bases left between them. Germline CDR1 reads SGDLS; CDR2 reads YYNGEE. The full variable domain, its missing parts supplied by reference TRBV9 and TRBJ2-7, is DSGVTQTPKHLITATGQRVTLRCSPRSGDLSVYWYQQSLDQGLQFLIQYYNGEERAKGNILERFSAQQFPDLHSELNLSSLELGDSALYFCASSPQARVHSYEQYFGPGTRLTVT.

This clone was seen a single time. The CDR3 DNA reads TGTGCCAGCAGCTTGCGGGGGGGTACCTACGAGCAGTACTTC. Amino acids: CASSLRGGTYEQYF. The rearrangement joins TRBV7-9 to TRBJ2-7, with TRBD2 identical over 9 bases. The germline V gene encodes CDR1 SEHNR and CDR2 FQNEAQ (reference sequence). CDR3 size: 14 residues. V lost 3 bases and J lost 2; bases outside the gene matches: 2.

This chain joins TRBV2 and TRBJ2-6; unclear D gene. The CDR3 covers 19 residues. Germline V gene data show CDR1 as SNHLY and CDR2 as FYNNEI. The germline V and J ends were trimmed by 5 bases and 5 bases, with 25 bases remaining between them. The CDR3 loop reads CASSLLAYRIQSRANVLTF. The CDR3 nucleotides are TGTGCCAGCAGTCTATTGGCTTACCGGATACAAAGTCGGGCCAACGTCCTGACTTTC.

This rearrangement joins TRBV19 to TRBJ2-7; a weak D match, TRBD2 (7 bases). Trimming took off 1 base at V and 4 bases at J, with 17 bases between the two ends. The CDR3 contains 16 residues. The V gene's germline CDR1 is LNHDA and CDR2 SQIVND (reference sequence). CDR3 residues: CASSIAWGGADYEQYF. CDR3 bases: TGTGCCAGTAGTATAGCCTGGGGGGGGGCGGATTACGAGCAGTACTTC.

This chain links TRBV7-8 with TRBJ1-2, with D perhaps matching TRBD1 (5 bases). Germline CDR1 SGHVS, CDR2 FQNEAQ. The ends were cut back, 1 base at V and 4 bases at J, with 13 bases in the middle. The CDR3 consists of 15 residues. CDR3 bases: TGTGCCAGCAGCTTAGTCGTAGGGGCAACCTATGGCTACACCTTC. This translates into CASSLVVGATYGYTF.

This clone appeared a single time. The V call is TRBV12-5, the J call TRBJ1-1; D remains ambiguous. Germline CDR1 is LGHNT and CDR2 is FRNRAP. Trimming cost V 7 bases and J 2 bases, with 5 bases left between them. This CDR3 spans 11 amino acids. The CDR3 region is CASALNTEAFF. The DNA of the CDR3 is TGTGCTAGTGCCCTTAACACTGAAGCTTTCTTT.

This rearrangement joins TRBV6-5 to TRBJ2-3; D tentatively fits TRBD1 or TRBD2 (6 bases each). CDR1 is MNHEY and CDR2 is SVGAGI in the germline V gene. The CDR3 runs to 14 residues. Trimming removed 5 bases at V and 6 bases at J, with 15 bases between. The CDR3 spells CASSGARGGDTQYF. CDR3 in DNA: TGTGCCAGCAGTGGGGCGAGAGGGGGGGATACGCAGTATTTT.

This chain connects TRBV9 to TRBJ2-7, with D unresolved. Germline V gene lookup returns CDR1 SGDLS and CDR2 YYNGEE. The CDR3 sequence is 14 residues long. The V end lost 3 bases, the J end lost 2 bases, and 12 bases lay between the germline ends. CDR3 residues: CASSAPDHPYEQYF. The DNA for the CDR3 is TGTGCCAGCAGCGCCCCGGACCACCCCTACGAGCAGTACTTC.

The J gene is TRBJ1-1, the V gene TRBV6-5; no clear D gene. The germline V gene encodes CDR1 MNHEY and CDR2 SVGAGI. The CDR3 is made up of 13 amino acids. V lost 2 bases and J lost 0, with 4 bases in between. The CDR3 bases are TGTGCCAGCAGTTACCTTGTGAACACTGAAGCTTTCTTT. Protein product: CASSYLVNTEAFF.

The gene calls are TRBV7-9 and TRBJ1-1; no clear D. The V gene lost 5 bases and the J gene lost 3 bases, with 10 bases spanning the gap. CDR3 size: 13 residues. CDR1 and CDR2 from the germline V gene are SEHNR and FQNEAQ (reference sequence). This CDR3 reads CASSQPGDTEAFF. The CDR3 DNA sequence: TGTGCCAGCAGCCAACCCGGCGACACTGAAGCTTTCTTT. The full variable domain, rest sourced from reference TRBV7-9 and TRBJ1-1, is DTGVSQNPRHKITKRGQNVTFRCDPISEHNRLYWYRQTLGQGPEFLTYFQNEAQLEKSRLLSDRFSAERPKGSFSTLEIQRTEQGDSAMYLCASSQPGDTEAFFGQGTRLTVV.

The genes are TRBV5-1 and TRBJ2-3; 11 bases align to TRBD2. The CDR3 consists of 15 residues. With 4 bases clipped from V and 4 bases from J, the junction kept 5 bases outside the gene matches. Looked up from germline, CDR1 is SGHRS and CDR2 is YFSETQ. CDR3 loop: CASSGLAGGSDTQYF. CDR3 nucleotides: TGCGCCAGCAGCGGGCTAGCGGGAGGATCAGATACGCAGTATTTT.

V usage is TRBV19 and J usage is TRBJ1-5; a weak D match, TRBD1 (5 bases). Trimming took 1 base from V and 7 from J, leaving 14 bases between them. This CDR3 is 15 amino acids long. From germline, CDR1 is LNHDA and CDR2 SQIVND (reference sequence). CDR3 bases: TGTGCCAGTAGTATAGCAGACAGTCCCATCCAGCCCCAGCATTTT. Its protein product is CASSIADSPIQPQHF.

This clone was found once. The chain uses TRBV7-7 and TRBJ1-2; D gene unclear. Germline lookup yields CDR1 SSHAT and CDR2 FNYEAQ (reference sequence). The V gene lost 5 bases and the J gene lost 4 bases, with 17 bases spanning the gap. The CDR3 sequence is 15 residues long. The CDR3 DNA is TGTGCCAGCAGCATCCGTGGCCGAAAGACCTATGGCTACACCTTC. Encoded protein: CASSIRGRKTYGYTF.

The chain is built from TRBV15 and TRBJ2-1, with TRBD2 matching 12 bases. Germline V gene sequence: CDR1 LNHNV, CDR2 YYDKDF (reference sequence). This CDR3 has 15 amino acids. The V segment lost 0 bases and the J segment 8 bases; nucleotides outside the gene matches: 2. DNA for the CDR3: TGTGCCACCAGCAGAGAGAGGACTAGCGGGGATGAGCAGTTCTTC. Translated: CATSRERTSGDEQFF.

Regarding this clone: At one end, the junction sequence differs from germline, possibly due to a read error. This chain connects TRBV29-1 to TRBJ2-6, with D possibly being TRBD1 (5 bases). This CDR3 comprises 16 residues. In germline, CDR1 is SQVTM, CDR2 ANQGSEA. Written as DNA, the CDR3 is TGCAGCGCTGAACTGCCCTCCCTCTCTGGGGCCAACGTCCCGACTTTC. Its translation: CSAELPSLSGANVPTF.

This clone showed up just a few times. The chain carries TRBV6-6 and TRBJ1-1, with D uncertain. Trimming cost V 0 bases and J 7 bases, with 9 bases left between them. The CDR3 totals 13 residues. The germline gives CDR1 MNHNY, CDR2 SVGAGI (reference sequence). This CDR3 reads CASSYSSGFEAFF. CDR3 coding DNA: TGTGCCAGCAGTTACTCGAGCGGATTTGAAGCTTTCTTT.

The chain joins TRBV6-5 to TRBJ2-1; 9 bases are a match to TRBD2. CDR3 length equals 15 residues. Germline CDR1 reads MNHEY; CDR2 reads SVGAGI. Germline trimming cut 6 bases from V and 2 bases from J; bases unmatched to any gene: 5. The CDR3 loop is CASRRVAGAYNEQFF. CDR3 bases: TGTGCCAGCAGGAGGGTAGCGGGAGCCTACAATGAGCAGTTCTTC.

Concerning this clone itself: One end of the junction does not line up with germline, which may come from a read error. Other DNA sequences within the sample encode an identical CDR3. This chain joins TRBV30 and TRBJ2-7, with TRBD2 matching over 13 bases. In germline, CDR1 is GTSNPN, CDR2 SVGIG (reference sequence). The CDR3 spans 20 residues. The CDR3 is CAWSVASRTSGSPWNYEQYF. The CDR3 DNA reads TGCGCCTGGAGTGTGGCCTCGAGGACTAGCGGGAGCCCCTGGAACTACGAGCAGTACTTC.

This clone has only a few counts. The chain has TRBV6-4 and TRBJ2-3; TRBD2 matches 8 bases. J gave up 2 bases and V 4 bases, and 2 bases lay outside the gene matches. The CDR3 contains 14 residues. The germline V gene encodes CDR1 MRHNA and CDR2 SNTAGT. The CDR3 bases are TGTGCCAGCAGTGCGACTAGCGACACAGATACGCAGTATTTT. Translating it yields CASSATSDTDTQYF.

The chain has TRBV28 and TRBJ2-2; D not certain. CDR1 is MDHEN, CDR2 SYDVKM, per germline. The germline V and J ends were trimmed by 7 bases and 2 bases, with 8 bases remaining between them. The CDR3 length is 13 residues. The CDR3 is CASIPYNTGELFF. For the CDR3, the DNA is TGTGCCAGCATCCCCTATAACACCGGGGAGCTGTTTTTT.